This T cell receptor (beta chain) comes out of a study of blood T cell repertoires in COVID-19. About the research overall: Sample material is recorded as cDNA or gDNA derived from T cells, B-cell-depleted T cells, or PBMCs.

Trimming stripped 4 bases from V and 0 bases from J, with 7 bases between. Germline values: CDR1 SGHRS, CDR2 YFSETQ. The CDR3 consists of 14 residues. The table came from immunoSEQ multiplex PCR; TCRdb's copy has only in-frame clones and leaves some out. Of roughly 200,000 clones in the sample, 87% were seen once. The sequenced sample was PBMCs or T cells enriched from blood (not recorded which). The V gene is TRBV5-1, the J gene TRBJ1-4; D is undetermined. This receptor was identified in a woman aged 25 to 45 who had recovered from COVID-19. In DNA, the CDR3 is TGCGCCAGCAGCCCAGGCGCAACTAATGAAAAACTGTTTTTT. Protein product: CASSPGATNEKLFF.